This T cell receptor (beta chain) appears in the sequencing data of a study of T cells after yellow fever vaccination. Template switching by 5'RACE produced TCR cDNA, adding a universal primer site and UMIs. TCRdb reprocessed the 5' RACE reads via MiXCR and lists one record per CDR3 protein. The sample yields some 350,000 distinct CDR3 sequences, over 5% seen once. The CDR3 loop spans 16 amino acids. Germline values: CDR1 MNHEY, CDR2 SVGAGI. Trimming cost V 4 bases and J 6 bases; bases outside gene matches: 11. This clonotype was counted only a few times. Its antigen is as yet unknown. General study results and limits: Subsequent to the booster, the majority of primary-vaccination clones reappeared (around 95% CD4, approximately 90% CD8). Sorted repertoires could include abundant contaminating clonotypes from bulk cells.

This receptor was taken from a man aged 30 to 45 who received the YFV17D yellow fever vaccine. This chain joins TRBV6-5 and TRBJ2-1; the match to TRBD2 covers 8 bases. The sequenced sample was PBMCs, obtained 5 days after the yellow fever booster vaccination. CDR3 nucleotide sequence: TGTGCCAGCAGTTTTTCAACAGCGGGAGTTGTCAATGAGCAGTTCTTC. Its protein product is CASSFSTAGVVNEQFF.